A selection of T cell receptor beta chains follows, all from one sample in a study of blood T cells in healthy people across ages. TCRdb re-analysed the 5' RACE reads in MiXCR, keeping a single row per CDR3 protein. The repertoire holds over 700,000 distinct CDR3 sequences, with 53% as singletons. Sequences were obtained from blood. All receptors come from a man older than 75 in good health. Each CDR3 is given with its conserved first and last residue. The D gene is left open where the match is weak. Size is omitted from some rows. Given values are once, few, many or a class for expanded clones.

TRBD1	TRBV20-1	TRBJ1-2	-	CSARTGTAYGYTF	TGCAGTGCTAGGACCGGGACAGCCTATGGCTACACCTTC
TRBD1	TRBV28	TRBJ2-7	few	CASSSHGTGLYEQYF	TGTGCCAGCAGTTCCCACGGGACAGGACTCTACGAGCAGTACTTC
-	TRBV27	TRBJ1-5	-	CASQGLRGAGQPQHF	TGTGCCAGCCAAGGCTTGAGGGGCGCGGGTCAGCCCCAGCATTTT
-	TRBV6-2/TRBV6-3	TRBJ2-3	few	CASSYQDWAGRDRYAYF	TGTGCCAGCAGTTACCAGGACTGGGCGGGAAGGGACAGATACGCGTATTTT
-	TRBV7-9	TRBJ1-2	-	CASSTQRGYYGYTF	TGTGCCAGCAGCACACAGCGGGGGTACTATGGCTACACCTTC
TRBD1	TRBV12-3/TRBV12-4	TRBJ1-5	-	CASQGEGASNQPQHF	TGTGCCAGCCAGGGGGAGGGGGCGAGCAATCAGCCCCAGCATTTT
TRBD1	TRBV6-5	TRBJ1-1	few	CASSYSIDRAGTEAFF	TGTGCCAGCAGTTACTCGATTGACAGGGCGGGGACTGAAGCTTTCTTT
-	TRBV10-3	TRBJ2-3	-	CAISERDTDTQYF	TGTGCCATCAGTGAGCGGGACACAGATACGCAGTATTTT
-	TRBV4-1	TRBJ1-5	few	CASSQDGGEYSNQPQHF	TGCGCCAGCAGCCAAGATGGGGGGGAATATAGCAATCAGCCCCAGCATTTT
-	TRBV28	TRBJ1-1	once	CASSSRTEAFF	TGTGCCAGCAGTTCGAGAACTGAAGCTTTCTTT
-	TRBV25-1	TRBJ1-5	once	CASSESPGRTLNQPQHF	TGTGCCAGCAGCGAATCCCCAGGGCGAACCCTCAATCAGCCCCAGCATTTT
-	TRBV5-1	TRBJ1-2	few	CASSPARATGGYTF	TGCGCCAGCAGCCCAGCAAGGGCGACGGGAGGCTACACCTTC
-	TRBV7-9	TRBJ1-2	many	CASSLRVRGSTGYTF	TGTGCCAGCAGCTTAAGGGTCAGAGGGAGTACCGGCTACACCTTC
-	TRBV7-2	TRBJ2-4	few	CASSFSPQQYF	TGTGCCAGCAGCTTCAGTCCTCAGCAGTACTTC
TRBD1	TRBV7-9	TRBJ2-7	-	CASSSRDRGIDEQYF	TGTGCCAGCAGCTCCCGGGACAGGGGTATCGACGAGCAGTACTTC
TRBD2	TRBV5-5	TRBJ2-3	-	CASTRLLAGGSYAYF	TGTGCCAGCACCCGGCTCCTAGCGGGAGGATCATACGCGTATTTT
-	TRBV12-5	TRBJ1-4	once	CASGLVFGPNEKLFF	TGTGCTAGTGGTTTGGTGTTCGGGCCTAATGAAAAACTGTTTTTT
-	TRBV7-2	TRBJ2-3	-	CASSLHSSTDTQYF	TGTGCCAGCAGCTTACACTCAAGCACAGATACGCAGTATTTT
-	TRBV20-1	TRBJ2-7	-	CSAKAGTYEQYF	TGCAGTGCTAAGGCGGGGACTTACGAGCAGTACTTC
-	TRBV12-3/TRBV12-4	TRBJ1-6	-	CASSLRGPPHF	TGTGCCAGCAGCCTAAGGGGTCCCCCCCACTTT
-	TRBV6-5	TRBJ2-1	-	CASSPGIPYSEQFF	TGTGCCAGCAGTCCAGGGATCCCCTACAGTGAGCAGTTCTTC
-	TRBV27	TRBJ1-1	-	CASSFRGKAFF	TGTGCCAGCAGTTTCCGGGGGAAAGCTTTCTTT
TRBD1	TRBV6-5	TRBJ2-1	-	CASSYLGQGSREQFF	TGTGCCAGCAGTTACCTGGGACAGGGGTCTAGGGAGCAGTTCTTC
-	TRBV29-1	TRBJ2-3	-	CSVDRTTRGDTQYF	TGCAGCGTTGACAGGACCACCAGGGGAGATACGCAGTATTTT
TRBD1	TRBV29-1	TRBJ2-7	-	CSVDVRTGGYEQYF	TGCAGCGTTGACGTTCGGACAGGGGGTTACGAGCAGTACTTC
TRBD1	TRBV7-2	TRBJ1-5	-	CASSVDRGLGQPQHF	TGTGCCAGCAGCGTAGACAGGGGGCTGGGGCAGCCCCAGCATTTT
-	TRBV10-3	TRBJ2-7	-	CAISERRGKYEQYF	TGTGCCATCAGTGAGAGGAGAGGAAAATACGAGCAGTACTTC
-	TRBV3-1	TRBJ1-1	many	CASSPLLGGSAEAFF	TGTGCCAGCAGCCCGCTTTTGGGTGGCTCCGCTGAAGCTTTCTTT
-	TRBV20-1	TRBJ2-5	few	CSARPGRGGLYNEQYF	TGCAGTGCTAGACCGGGGCGGGGTGGACTCTACAATGAGCAGTACTTC
TRBD2	TRBV5-6	TRBJ2-5	few	CAASGSRQETQYF	TGTGCCGCTAGCGGGAGTCGGCAAGAGACCCAGTACTTC
TRBD1	TRBV18	TRBJ2-1	-	CASSPLQGNYYNEQFF	TGTGCCAGCTCACCGTTACAGGGGAATTACTACAATGAGCAGTTCTTC
TRBD1	TRBV19	TRBJ2-7	-	CASSIQGAYEQYF	TGTGCCAGTAGTATTCAGGGGGCCTACGAGCAGTACTTC
-	TRBV27	TRBJ2-6	-	CASWGFSGANVLTF	TGTGCCAGCTGGGGATTCTCTGGGGCCAACGTCCTGACTTTC
-	TRBV12-3/TRBV12-4	TRBJ2-7	once	CACSLRGTRYEQYF	TGTGCCTGCAGTTTGAGGGGAACACGGTACGAGCAGTACTTC
TRBD1	TRBV11-2	TRBJ2-7	-	CAGSSLGDSSYEQYF	TGTGCCGGCAGCTCGCTGGGGGACAGCTCCTACGAGCAGTACTTC
TRBD2	TRBV20-1	TRBJ2-5	few	CSAATSVGTQYF	TGCAGTGCAGCGACTAGCGTCGGGACCCAGTACTTC
TRBD1	TRBV27	TRBJ1-6	once	CASSLWDRGSPLHF	TGTGCCAGCAGTTTATGGGACAGGGGTTCACCCCTCCACTTT
TRBD2	TRBV4-1	TRBJ2-1	few	CASSRLAGEGEQFF	TGCGCCAGCAGCCGGTTAGCGGGAGAGGGTGAGCAGTTCTTC
-	TRBV7-2	TRBJ1-1	-	CASSPRSRLNTEAFF	TGTGCCAGCAGCCCTAGGAGCAGACTGAACACTGAAGCTTTCTTT
-	TRBV29-1	TRBJ2-5	-	CSGFQETQYF	TGCAGCGGATTCCAAGAGACCCAGTACTTC